This is a list of T cell receptor beta chains from one sample in a study of neurological immune-mediated disorders. TCRdb passed the 5' RACE reads through MiXCR, listing each CDR3 protein once. The table lists about 90,000 distinct CDR3 sequences, 13% of them singletons. The sample taken for sequencing was PBMCs. Source of these receptors: a female donor with HTLV-1-associated myelopathy (HAM/TSP). Each CDR3 is given with its conserved first and last residue. A D gene is named only where the DNA matches it firmly. The size field is filled for only some rows; it gives once, few, many or a size class.

clone_size | d_call | j_call | v_call | cdr3_aa | cdr3_nt
NA | NA | TRBJ2-2 | TRBV4-2 | CASSADYPGELFF | TGTGCCAGCAGCGCTGACTATCCCGGGGAGCTGTTTTTT
many | TRBD1 | TRBJ2-7 | TRBV20-1 | CSATRDRGYEQYF | TGCAGTGCTACACGGGACAGGGGTTACGAGCAGTACTTC
many | NA | TRBJ2-7 | TRBV9 | CASSFRWEQYF | TGTGCCAGCAGCTTCCGTTGGGAGCAGTACTTC
many | TRBD2 | TRBJ2-5 | TRBV5-1 | CASRSSGGPLETQYF | TGCGCCAGCAGGAGTAGCGGGGGGCCCTTAGAGACCCAGTACTTC
many | TRBD2 | TRBJ2-3 | TRBV12-3/TRBV12-4 | CASSQRTSGGASDTQYF | TGTGCCAGCAGTCAACGGACTAGCGGGGGGGCATCAGATACGCAGTATTTT
many | NA | TRBJ2-7 | TRBV7-9 | CASSLGHGGVSYEQYF | TGTGCCAGCAGCTTAGGCCATGGCGGGGTATCCTACGAGCAGTACTTC
many | NA | TRBJ1-4 | TRBV20-1 | CSARGGGRTIETNEKLFF | TGCAGTGCTAGAGGAGGGGGGCGGACAATCGAAACTAATGAAAAACTGTTTTTT
once | NA | TRBJ2-6 | TRBV5-6 | CASSLEEGSGANVLTF | TGTGCCAGCAGCTTGGAGGAAGGCTCTGGGGCCAACGTCCTGACTTTC
many | NA | TRBJ2-7 | TRBV7-9 | CASSLGAWEQYF | TGTGCCAGCAGCTTGGGCGCCTGGGAGCAGTACTTC
many | NA | TRBJ1-6 | TRBV28 | CASRGEITYNSPLHF | TGTGCCAGCAGGGGAGAGATAACCTATAATTCACCCCTCCACTTT
many | TRBD2 | TRBJ2-7 | TRBV28 | CASSFSSGGTISSYEQYF | TGTGCCAGCAGTTTCAGTAGCGGGGGGACCATCAGCTCCTACGAGCAGTACTTC
many | TRBD1 | TRBJ2-6 | TRBV6-5 | CACRDSFTGANVLTF | TGTGCCTGCCGGGACAGCTTTACTGGGGCCAACGTCCTGACTTTC
many | NA | TRBJ2-3 | TRBV6-5 | CASRGTSTDTQYF | TGTGCCAGCAGGGGGACTAGCACAGATACGCAGTATTTT
many | NA | TRBJ1-1 | TRBV5-1 | CASSGIWVLWVILSEAFF | TGCGCCAGCAGCGGGATTTGGGTTTTGTGGGTCATTTTATCTGAAGCTTTCTTT
few | TRBD2 | TRBJ2-5 | TRBV5-4 | CASSVGLAVVETQYF | TGTGCCAGCAGCGTGGGACTAGCGGTAGTTGAGACCCAGTACTTC
many | NA | TRBJ1-1 | TRBV27 | CASSFREHTEAFF | TGTGCCAGCAGTTTTCGGGAACACACTGAAGCTTTCTTT
many | TRBD1 | TRBJ1-5 | TRBV5-5 | CASSPGTGTGQPQHF | TGTGCCAGCAGCCCCGGGACAGGGACCGGCCAGCCCCAGCATTTT
many | NA | TRBJ1-1 | TRBV7-9 | CASSFGEVGTEAFF | TGTGCCAGCAGCTTTGGGGAAGTTGGCACTGAAGCTTTCTTT
medium-sized | TRBD1 | TRBJ1-2 | TRBV5-6 | CASSSTGGQAARGYTF | TGTGCCAGCAGCTCGACTGGGGGACAGGCAGCGCGTGGCTACACCTTC
many | NA | TRBJ2-7 | TRBV7-6 | CASSLNGNASPYEQYF | TGTGCCAGCAGCTTAAACGGTAACGCTAGCCCCTACGAGCAGTACTTC
many | NA | TRBJ2-3 | TRBV2 | CASRITDTQYF | TGTGCCAGCAGGATCACAGATACGCAGTATTTT
many | TRBD2 | TRBJ2-2 | TRBV7-7 | CASSRGVTGELFF | TGTGCCAGCAGCCGGGGGGTGACCGGGGAGCTGTTTTTT
many | TRBD1 | TRBJ2-7 | TRBV10-3 | CAISAGQGADEQYF | TGTGCCATCAGTGCTGGACAGGGGGCCGACGAGCAGTACTTC
many | TRBD2 | TRBJ2-7 | TRBV7-2 | CASSLGLAGTYEQYF | TGTGCCAGCAGCTTAGGGCTAGCGGGGACCTACGAGCAGTACTTC
many | NA | TRBJ1-3 | TRBV28 | CASSLSPGGNTIYF | TGTGCCAGCAGTTTATCTCCGGGAGGAAACACCATATATTTT
NA | NA | TRBJ2-7 | TRBV5-4 | CASTGGGSSYEQYF | TGTGCCAGCACCGGCGGCGGGTCTTCCTACGAGCAGTACTTC
few | TRBD1 | TRBJ2-1 | TRBV12-3/TRBV12-4 | CASTHRQGSYNEQFF | TGTGCCAGCACTCATAGACAGGGATCCTACAATGAGCAGTTCTTC
many | TRBD1 | TRBJ1-5 | TRBV20-1 | CSAPGQGGKFGQPQHF | TGCAGTGCCCCAGGACAGGGAGGGAAGTTTGGTCAGCCCCAGCATTTT
few | NA | TRBJ2-7 | TRBV2 | CASYTRGEAYEQYF | TGTGCCAGCTACACACGAGGGGAAGCCTACGAGCAGTACTTC
NA | TRBD2 | TRBJ2-1 | TRBV7-9 | CASSLGLDIEQFF | TGTGCCAGCAGCCTGGGACTAGACATTGAGCAGTTCTTC
NA | TRBD2 | TRBJ2-1 | TRBV2 | CASSVERGDYNEQFF | TGTGCCAGCAGTGTAGAGCGGGGGGACTACAATGAGCAGTTCTTC
many | NA | TRBJ1-2 | TRBV7-2 | CASSPSLRDTPGYTF | TGTGCCAGCAGCCCCTCCCTCCGGGACACCCCAGGCTACACCTTC
many | NA | TRBJ1-5 | TRBV28 | CASSVPGQPQHF | TGTGCCAGCAGTGTCCCGGGTCAGCCCCAGCATTTT
many | TRBD1 | TRBJ1-2 | TRBV10-3 | CAISRTGGEDNYGYTF | TGTGCCATCAGTAGGACAGGGGGTGAAGATAACTATGGCTACACCTTC
many | NA | TRBJ2-1 | TRBV9 | CASSVSGYTYNEQFF | TGTGCCAGCAGCGTCTCAGGGTACACCTACAATGAGCAGTTCTTC
many | NA | TRBJ2-7 | TRBV6-5 | CASSPGLSHEQYF | TGTGCCAGCAGTCCCGGGCTAAGCCACGAGCAGTACTTC
few | NA | TRBJ2-7 | TRBV19 | CASSPEAGWREQYF | TGTGCCAGTAGCCCCGAGGCGGGCTGGCGTGAGCAGTACTTC
many | NA | TRBJ1-2 | TRBV27 | CASSFCRKGYTF | TGTGCCAGCAGTTTTTGCAGGAAGGGCTACACCTTC
few | TRBD1 | TRBJ1-4 | TRBV5-1 | CASTRDSPNEKLFF | TGCGCCAGCACGCGGGACAGCCCTAATGAAAAACTGTTTTTT
many | NA | TRBJ2-1 | TRBV4-1 | CASSQGREFNEQFF | TGCGCCAGCAGCCAAGGCCGGGAGTTCAATGAGCAGTTCTTC
many | TRBD1 | TRBJ1-1 | TRBV4-1 | CASSQESRPHRGLNTEAFF | TGCGCCAGCAGCCAAGAGTCTAGGCCCCACAGGGGACTGAACACTGAAGCTTTCTTT
many | TRBD2 | TRBJ2-3 | TRBV5-1 | CASKQAGGADTQYF | TGCGCCAGCAAACAAGCGGGGGGGGCAGATACGCAGTATTTT
many | TRBD1 | TRBJ2-7 | TRBV28 | CASRSGGHDYEQYF | TGTGCCAGCAGGTCAGGGGGCCACGACTACGAGCAGTACTTC
many | TRBD1 | TRBJ1-5 | TRBV2 | CASRGTEPQPQHF | TGTGCCAGCAGGGGGACAGAGCCTCAGCCCCAGCATTTT
few | NA | TRBJ1-5 | TRBV20-1 | CSAPQVGGQPQHF | TGCAGTGCGCCGCAGGTTGGGGGTCAGCCCCAGCATTTT
many | NA | TRBJ2-7 | TRBV6-2/TRBV6-3 | CASSYDGYEQYF | TGTGCCAGCAGTTACGACGGATACGAGCAGTACTTC
many | NA | TRBJ2-4 | TRBV12-3/TRBV12-4 | CASSLPSLAKNIQYF | TGTGCCAGCAGTTTACCATCCTTAGCCAAAAACATTCAGTACTTC
few | NA | TRBJ2-7 | TRBV5-1 | CASSPGVSNEQYF | TGCGCCAGCAGCCCGGGCGTGAGTAACGAGCAGTACTTC
many | TRBD2 | TRBJ2-3 | TRBV20-1 | CSAPWGGRGDTQYF | TGCAGTGCCCCCTGGGGAGGGAGAGGGGATACGCAGTATTTT
many | NA | TRBJ2-5 | TRBV28 | CASRVLGETQYF | TGTGCCAGCAGAGTGCTGGGAGAGACCCAGTACTTC
NA | NA | TRBJ1-1 | TRBV7-9 | CASSRHPVSTEAFF | TGTGCCAGCAGTCGCCACCCTGTTTCCACTGAAGCTTTCTTT
many | NA | TRBJ1-1 | TRBV3-1 | CASSLSVIPEAFF | TGTGCCAGCAGCCTCTCCGTTATCCCTGAAGCTTTCTTT
many | NA | TRBJ2-7 | TRBV4-1 | CASSQAFGPGGEQYF | TGCGCCAGCAGCCAAGCATTCGGACCGGGTGGGGAGCAGTACTTC